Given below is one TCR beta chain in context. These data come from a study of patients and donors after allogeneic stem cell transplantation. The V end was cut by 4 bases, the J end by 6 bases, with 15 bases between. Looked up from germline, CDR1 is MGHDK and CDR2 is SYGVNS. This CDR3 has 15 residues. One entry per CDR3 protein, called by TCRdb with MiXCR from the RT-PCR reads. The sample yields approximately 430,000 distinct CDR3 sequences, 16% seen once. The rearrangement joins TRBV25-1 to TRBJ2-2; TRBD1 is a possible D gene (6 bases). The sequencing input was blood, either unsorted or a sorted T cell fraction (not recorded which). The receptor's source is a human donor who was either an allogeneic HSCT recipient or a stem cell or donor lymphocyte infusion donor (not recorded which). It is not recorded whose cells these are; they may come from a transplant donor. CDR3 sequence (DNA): TGTGCCAGCAGTGCCCAACAGGGTATCTCCGGGGAGCTGTTTTTT. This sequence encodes CASSAQQGISGELFF.